A single sample is the source of the 17 T cell receptor beta chains below, sequenced in a study of blood T cell repertoires in COVID-19. TCRdb's table, derived via immunoSEQ multiplex PCR, lists solely in-frame clones and lacks some. This sample has about 400,000 clones; approximately 90% occur once, and the top ten carry about 4.5%. The sequenced material came from peripheral blood. These receptors were collected from a woman in her twenties or thirties with acute or convalescent COVID-19.

This clone was seen only once. The V call is TRBV5-4, the J call TRBJ2-5; maybe TRBD2 (7 bases). V was clipped by 4 bases and J by 1 base, with 17 bases between them. The CDR3 is made up of 16 amino acids. From germline, CDR1 is SGHNT and CDR2 YYREEE (reference sequence). CDR3 bases: TGTGCCAGCAGCGGGACGGGGGGCAGGACCCAAGAGACCCAGTACTTC. This sequence encodes CASSGTGGRTQETQYF. Drawing the rest from reference TRBV5-4 and TRBJ2-5, the complete variable domain is ETGVTQSPTHLIKTRGQQVTLRCSSQSGHNTVSWYQQALGQGPQFIFQYYREEENGRGNFPPRFSGLQFPNYSSELNVNALELDDSALYLCASSGTGGRTQETQYFGPGTRLLVL.

This clone was seen more than once but under ten times. J is TRBJ1-5 and V is TRBV28; D perhaps matches TRBD1 (6 bases). The CDR3 spans 14 residues. The germline gives CDR1 MDHEN, CDR2 SYDVKM. Trimming took off 3 bases at V and 3 bases at J, with 9 bases between the two ends. Here the CDR3 DNA reads TGTGCCAGCAGTTTTGACAGGAACAATCAGCCCCAGCATTTT. Translating it yields CASSFDRNNQPQHF. The variable domain in full, with the rest retrieved from reference TRBV28 and TRBJ1-5, is DVKVTQSSRYLVKRTGEKVFLECVQDMDHENMFWYRQDPGLGLRLIYFSYDVKMKEKGDIPEGYSVSREKKERFSLILESASTNQTSMYLCASSFDRNNQPQHFGDGTRLSIL.

The chain is built from TRBV21-1 and TRBJ2-2; the D segment call TRBD2 is taken from the table without a DNA check. TRBV21-1 represents a pseudogene. This CDR3 contains 19 residues. CDR3 coding DNA: TGTGCCAGCAGCAAAAAAGATGGACTAGCGGGATCGAACACCGGGGAGCTGTTTTTT. It specifies CASSKKDGLAGSNTGELFF.

The chain links TRBV3-1 (or the pseudogene TRBV3-2) to TRBJ1-2, with a possible D match to TRBD1 (5 bases). The CDR3 runs to 13 residues. The V end lost 6 bases, the J end lost 8 bases, and 16 bases lay between the germline ends. Per germline, CDR1 LGHDT and CDR2 YNNKEL (reference sequence). DNA for the CDR3: TGTGCCAGCAGACGCGGTGGGGCTGAAGGCTACACCTTC. It is translated as CASRRGGAEGYTF.

The chain combines TRBV28 with TRBJ1-4, with 7 bases that match TRBD1. There are 14 residues in the CDR3. The V gene's germline CDR1 is MDHEN and CDR2 SYDVKM. Trimming took 6 bases from V and 3 from J; bases not matched to a gene: 4. The CDR3 region is CASSRGSANEKLFF. The CDR3 DNA reads TGTGCCAGCAGCAGGGGGTCGGCTAATGAAAAACTGTTTTTT.

In regard to this clone: This same CDR3 is encoded by further DNA sequences in the sample. The chain couples TRBV7-3 to TRBJ2-1; D unresolved. Germline V lookup: CDR1 SGHTA, CDR2 FQGTGA. The CDR3 is 16 amino acids. V was shortened by 2 bases and J by 0 bases, with 11 bases between the two germline ends. In nucleotides, the CDR3 is TGTGCCAGCAGCTTAGGTCCGCCCAGCTCCTACAATGAGCAGTTCTTC. Its protein is CASSLGPPSSYNEQFF.

Comment on this clone: The sample carries other DNA sequences with the same CDR3. CDR3 loop: CASSSNMNTEAFF. The CDR3 nucleotides read TGTGCCAGCAGTTCAAACATGAACACTGAAGCTTTCTTT. This chain joins TRBV27 and TRBJ1-1, with D unclear. This CDR3 is built from 13 residues. Germline CDR1 reads MNHEY; CDR2 reads SMNVEV (reference sequence). V dropped 4 bases and J dropped 0 bases, with 6 bases sitting between them.

The chain is built from TRBV9 and TRBJ2-3; possibly TRBD1 for D (5 bases). Germline CDR1 reads SGDLS; CDR2 reads YYNGEE. The CDR3 has 16 amino acids. V was shortened by 0 bases and J by 0 bases, with 11 bases between the two germline ends. CDR3 region: CASSVGAGRSTDTQYF. In DNA form, the CDR3 reads TGTGCCAGCAGCGTAGGGGCAGGGCGAAGCACAGATACGCAGTATTTT.

This clone was recorded a few times. V usage is TRBV6-6 and J usage is TRBJ2-1; a weak D match, TRBD2 (5 bases). Germline CDR1 and CDR2: MNHNY and SVGAGI (reference sequence). V lost 2 bases and J lost 9, with 5 bases in between. The CDR3 contains 11 residues. CDR3 region: CASSYEGEQFF. CDR3 nucleotides: TGTGCCAGCAGTTACGAGGGTGAGCAGTTCTTC.

This clone was found a few times. The chain joins TRBV10-1 to TRBJ2-1, with 7 bases identical to TRBD2. CDR3 length equals 19 residues. Germline-derived CDR1 and CDR2 are WNHNN and SYGVQD (reference sequence). The trim removed 8 bases at V and 4 bases at J, leaving 23 bases unmatched. CDR3 region: CASDQTGTQASGGYNEQFF. The DNA of the CDR3 is TGCGCCAGCGACCAGACCGGGACTCAGGCTAGCGGCGGTTACAATGAGCAGTTCTTC.

The V call is TRBV28, the J call TRBJ1-2; tentatively, D is TRBD1 (6 bases). CDR3 length: 12 amino acids. Trimming shortened V by 5 bases and J by 8 bases, and 12 bases separated the two germline ends. The germline V gene has CDR1 MDHEN and CDR2 SYDVKM. CDR3 nucleotides: TGTGCCAGCAGTCCCAACAGGGAAGGCTACACCTTC. This codes for CASSPNREGYTF.

This clone was picked up one time. The chain is built from TRBV3-1 (or the pseudogene TRBV3-2) and TRBJ2-5; possibly TRBD1 for D (6 bases). The CDR3 runs to 14 residues. CDR1 LGHDT and CDR2 YNNKEL come from the germline V gene (reference sequence). Trimming pared 2 bases from V and 5 bases from J, leaving 12 bases between. The CDR3 coding sequence is TGTGCCAGCAGCCAAACAGGGATCTGGGAGACCCAGTACTTC. This encodes CASSQTGIWETQYF.

The gene calls are TRBV19 and TRBJ2-5, with D uncertain. Germline loops: CDR1 LNHDA, CDR2 SQIVND (reference sequence). The ends were cut back, 5 bases at V and 5 bases at J, with 12 bases in the middle. This CDR3 contains 13 residues. The CDR3 coding sequence is TGTGCCAGTAGTGTACCCCCGAGGGAGACCCAGTACTTC. Amino acid sequence: CASSVPPRETQYF.

The chain couples TRBV4-1 to TRBJ2-3; D not certain. Germline values: CDR1 MGHRA, CDR2 YSYEKL. CDR3 length equals 13 residues. Trimming removed 2 bases at V and 4 bases at J, with 7 bases between. CDR3 region: CASSQTRADTQYF. The CDR3 DNA sequence: TGCGCCAGCAGCCAAACTCGGGCAGATACGCAGTATTTT.

CDR3 sequence reads: CASSLITPRQATNNHYGYTF. In DNA form, the CDR3 reads TGCGCCAGCAGCTTGATCACCCCCAGACAGGCAACTAATAACCACTATGGCTACACCTTC. The V and J genes are TRBV5-1 and TRBJ1-2, with D tentatively TRBD1 (6 bases). The V and J ends lost 1 base and 3 bases respectively, with 28 bases between them. The CDR3 length is 20 residues. CDR1 and CDR2 (germline): SGHRS, YFSETQ.

This rearrangement joins TRBV15 to TRBJ2-5, with D possibly TRBD1 on 6 matching bases. V shed 3 bases and J shed 5 bases, with 10 bases lying between them. The CDR3 runs 13 residues. CDR1 LNHNV and CDR2 YYDKDF come from the germline V gene (reference sequence). CDR3 sequence reads: CATSRDRVETQYF. DNA for the CDR3: TGTGCCACCAGCAGGGACAGAGTGGAGACCCAGTACTTC.

The chain combines TRBV5-6 with TRBJ2-7, with D perhaps matching TRBD1 (6 bases). From germline, CDR1 is SGHDT and CDR2 YYEEEE. The CDR3 covers 15 residues. V was pared by 1 base and J by 2 bases, with 13 bases between. CDR3 DNA: TGTGCCAGCAGCTTGCCACAGGGTGATGCCTACGAGCAGTACTTC. Amino acid sequence: CASSLPQGDAYEQYF.